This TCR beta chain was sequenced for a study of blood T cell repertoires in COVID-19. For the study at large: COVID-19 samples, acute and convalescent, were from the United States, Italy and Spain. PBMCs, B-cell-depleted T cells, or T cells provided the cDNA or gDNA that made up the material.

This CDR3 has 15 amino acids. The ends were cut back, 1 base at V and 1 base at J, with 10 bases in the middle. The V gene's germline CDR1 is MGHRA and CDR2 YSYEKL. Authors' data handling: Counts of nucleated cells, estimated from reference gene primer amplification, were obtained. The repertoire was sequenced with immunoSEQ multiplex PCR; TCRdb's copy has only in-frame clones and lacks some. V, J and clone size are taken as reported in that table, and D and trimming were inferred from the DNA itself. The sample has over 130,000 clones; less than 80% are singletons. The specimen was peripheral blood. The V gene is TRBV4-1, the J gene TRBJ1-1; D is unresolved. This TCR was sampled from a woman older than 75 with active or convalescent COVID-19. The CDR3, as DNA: TGCGCCAGCAGCCAAGTCTGGCTCAGGAACACTGAAGCTTTCTTT. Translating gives CASSQVWLRNTEAFF.